The following is a T cell receptor beta chain sequence with its context. This clone has a handful of counts. The target of this receptor is not known. It has no much larger one-base neighbor in the sample; base qualities were not kept. From each donor, a single peripheral blood sample of about 120 mL on average was drawn into heparinised tubes. Using a panel that included CD45RO, CCR7, CD25, CD127, CD95 and CD27, naive, central memory, regulatory and stem cell-like memory CD4+ T cells were sorted on a BD FACSAria II. Every sorted population had a purity above 95%. PBMCs were isolated right away by Lymphoprep density gradient centrifugation and were stained directly, without culture. So that batch effects would be minimized, each experiment stained and sorted samples in pairs, pairing one healthy donor with one patient. This sample is part of a study of beta chain features in type 1 diabetes (dated by TCRdb to 2017 to 2018). Concerning the study at large: Patients and healthy donors did not differ in mean age, gender distribution, total cell number or subset yield. Whereas all 30 or so donors provided naive and central memory subsets, regulatory and stem cell-like memory subsets were isolated from just 8 patients and roughly eight healthy donors. A total of 85 million to 140 million sorted cells were examined across all samples, and a strong correlation was observed between cell number per subset and RNA yield. The study compared TCRB repertoires of sorted circulating CD4+ T cell subsets between recently diagnosed type 1 diabetes patients and matched healthy donors. Findings and caveats that apply to the study as a whole: Because cDNA was sequenced instead of genomic DNA, highly expressing activated cells could be over-represented, though the groups showed no difference in activation or CD3 levels. At VDJ recombination sites, type 1 diabetes patients had fewer insertions and more deleted nucleotides, which implies abnormalities in thymic rearrangement. Naive, central memory and regulatory TCRB repertoires appeared more similar among patients than among healthy donors. Because the HLA sub-analyses included only small numbers of individuals, any influence of HLA type on TCRB rearrangement was left unresolved. In all four CD4+ subsets, TCRB CDR3 length was moderately but significantly shorter in type 1 diabetes patients. PCR might favor shorter templates, but patient and control samples were amplified and corrected together, so any skew would affect both groups equally.

The entire isolated RNA was reverse transcribed using the High Capacity cDNA Reverse Transcription Kit, and thus expressed TCRB transcripts were sequenced. Deep immunoSEQ sequencing was applied to naive, central memory and regulatory T cell samples, giving an average of approximately 4 million total reads per sample. After sorted cells were lysed in RLT buffer, RNA was extracted with DNase-treated RNeasy Micro or Mini kits, with the choice depending on cell number. Each cell subset was processed separately to prevent cross-contamination, with patient and healthy donor samples processed together. TCRB sequences were amplified from cDNA with the immunoSEQ multiplex PCR, producing 87-bp fragments spanning the CDR3 region. Sequencing of the amplicons was performed on the Illumina HiSeq platform. In the paper's pipeline: Synthetic template baselines were used to correct PCR bias computationally, reads within Hamming distance 2 were collapsed together, and singletons that could not be merged were discarded. Reads were aligned against IMGT so that V, D and J genes, CDR3 length and insertions or deletions at six rearrangement sites could be assigned. Clonotype counts were normalized to sorted cell number within each subset before computing true diversity and Gini coefficients with the tcR R package. Repertoire sharing was quantified using the overlap coefficient calculated on TCRB nucleotide sequences. Out-of-frame TCRB sequences from naive cells were analyzed to stand in for the pre-selection repertoire. In its TCRdb copy, this immuneACCESS table keeps in-frame sequences only and misses some clones. Where compared with another copy, unresolved V genes explain less than half of these, and the others have no known cause. Clone size and the V and J calls come from that table; the DNA yielded D and trimming. For this sample the table gives some 240,000 clones, of which 16% were detected only once. Of the sample, approximately 0.087% falls within the top ten clones.

Trimming costs V 1 base and J 5 bases, and their ends lie 12 bases apart. CDR1 SGHTA and CDR2 FQGNSA were looked up in the germline V gene. Inclusive of the bounding cysteine and phenylalanine, the CDR3 is 15 residues long. The entry retains the CDR3 DNA only, 45 bases that are in frame from base 1. This sequence uses TRBV7-2 and TRBJ2-1; no confident D gene assignment can be made. The sample taken for sequencing was naive CD4+ T cells from blood. Interpreted using the paper, the cell subset or site label stands for: true naive CD4+ T cells. The TCR originated in a man aged 25-40 years with type 1 diabetes. The nucleotide sequence is TGTGCCAGCAGCTTAGTAGGCCACAGAGACAATGAGCAGTTCTTC. It translates as CASSLVGHRDNEQFF.